This TCR beta chain was recorded in a study of T-cell memory formation after mild COVID-19. Study conclusions and caveats: CM and EM subsets held most contracting CD4+ clones; EMRA held CD8+ ones.

This CDR3 spans 12 amino acids. The germline V gene has CDR1 MNHEY and CDR2 SMNVEV (reference sequence). Trimming removed 7 bases from V and 5 bases from J, with 8 bases in between. TCRdb used MiXCR to reprocess the 5' RACE reads, holding one entry per CDR3 protein. The data show fewer than 550,000 distinct CDR3 sequences, approximately 20% seen once. This clonotype showed up just a few times. As yet, its antigen is unknown. The sample taken for sequencing was PBMCs or a T cell subset sorted from them (not recorded which). This clonotype was obtained from an adult woman who had mild COVID-19 (a few samples of this study predate the infection). Cell type and time point are not known. This chain uses TRBV27 with TRBJ2-2; D call uncertain. The CDR3 nucleotides read TGTGCCAGCAACTTCGGGACCGGGGAGCTGTTTTTT. As protein: CASNFGTGELFF.